This T cell receptor (beta chain) was observed in a study of spatial heterogeneity in lung cancer. TCRdb used MiXCR to reprocess the 5' RACE reads, holding one entry per CDR3 protein. Among 30,000 to 40,000 distinct CDR3 sequences listed, around 7.6% were seen once. Specified time point: blood at routine non-recurrence follow-up after resection. V was trimmed by 6 bases and J by 3 bases, leaving 13 bases between them. The CDR3 length is 13 residues. CDR1 DFQATT and CDR2 SNEGSKA come from the germline V gene (reference sequence). V gene TRBV20-1 combines with J gene TRBJ2-3; D not certain. This sequence originates from a male donor with early-stage non-small cell lung cancer. The sample in question was PBMCs, obtained at follow-up. The chain's CDR3 is CSAGPMGTDTQYF. In DNA, the CDR3 is TGCAGTGCAGGACCTATGGGGACAGATACGCAGTATTTT.